The source of this T cell receptor beta chain is a study of cytomegalovirus exposure and HLA in healthy donors. At the level of the study: The same platform was used for the 120 validation repertoires and the roughly 720 first-cohort repertoires, a later analysis reported. Overall study findings and caveats: It was found in a later analysis that first-cohort TCR clusters tended to co-occur in the 100 to 150 validation repertoires. In vitro data verified a few CMV-associated chains as specific for CMV antigens.

The assay was immunoSEQ multiplex PCR, and TCRdb's table has in-frame clones only and misses some. The repertoire holds under 250,000 clones, with 87% as singletons. On this clone: As yet, its antigen is unknown.

Looked up from germline, CDR1 is SGHTA and CDR2 is FQGNSA. The CDR3 has 12 amino acids. The V gene end was trimmed by 2 bases and the J gene end by 8 bases; junction bases not matched to a gene: 2. This chain connects TRBV7-2 to TRBJ1-1; 7 nucleotides agree with TRBD1. This TCR was recovered from a woman between 18 and 29 years old in good health and CMV-seropositive. Specimen: PBMCs. CDR3 in DNA: TGTGCCAGCAGCTTAAGGGGGCAGGAAGCTTTCTTT. Translated, it gives CASSLRGQEAFF.